The clone carrying this T cell receptor (beta chain) was seen a handful of times. Its target is unknown. Then a second PCR, running roughly 7 to 11 cycles, was carried out with a sample-barcoded 5' primer and a J-beta primer mix. Each CDR3 protein gets one entry after TCRdb re-called the 5' RACE reads with MiXCR. This sample yields over 600,000 distinct CDR3 sequences, of which roughly 21% are seen a single time; around 3.4% belongs to the top ten. The data belong to a study of blood T cells in healthy people across ages. Study outcomes and limitations: Roughly linear declines in TCR beta diversity per million T cells occurred with age.

Every participating donor contributed roughly 11 milliliters of peripheral blood through a draw. PBMCs numbering at least 7 million were isolated per sample. Sequencing was done on a sample of blood. This clonotype originated in a man in his 70s in good health.

CDR3 protein: CASSQQGQLTTNEKLFF. The CDR3 bases are TGCGCCAGCAGCCAGCAGGGACAGCTAACAACTAATGAAAAACTGTTTTTT. The J gene is TRBJ1-4, the V gene TRBV4-1, with TRBD1 matching over 7 bases. Germline CDR1 and CDR2: MGHRA and YSYEKL. After removal of 3 bases from V and 0 bases from J, the junction contained 7 bases not matched to a gene. The CDR3 is 17 residues long.